This TCR beta chain is drawn from a study of OX40 agonist ivuxolimab in advanced cancers. Study at large: Having had anti-PD-1, anti-PD-L1 or anti-CTLA-4 therapy before was allowed, and about 40% had some.

V lost 3 bases to trimming and J lost 0 bases, with 15 bases between them. The CDR3 length is 17 residues. Germline V gene sequence: CDR1 SNHLY, CDR2 FYNNEI. Some clones are missing from TCRdb's copy, which holds only in-frame ones; the method was immunoSEQ multiplex PCR. The repertoire holds about 70,000 clones, with roughly 80% as singletons. This receptor was identified in an adult with an advanced solid tumor such as melanoma, head and neck, liver or kidney cancer. The V call is TRBV2, the J call TRBJ2-1, with D tentatively TRBD2 (5 bases). The specimen was CD4+ or CD8+ T cells sorted from blood, collected in a trial of the OX40 agonist ivuxolimab. The CDR3: CASSERVLTSSYNEQFF. The CDR3 nucleotides read TGTGCCAGCAGTGAGCGGGTCTTGACCAGCTCCTACAATGAGCAGTTCTTC.